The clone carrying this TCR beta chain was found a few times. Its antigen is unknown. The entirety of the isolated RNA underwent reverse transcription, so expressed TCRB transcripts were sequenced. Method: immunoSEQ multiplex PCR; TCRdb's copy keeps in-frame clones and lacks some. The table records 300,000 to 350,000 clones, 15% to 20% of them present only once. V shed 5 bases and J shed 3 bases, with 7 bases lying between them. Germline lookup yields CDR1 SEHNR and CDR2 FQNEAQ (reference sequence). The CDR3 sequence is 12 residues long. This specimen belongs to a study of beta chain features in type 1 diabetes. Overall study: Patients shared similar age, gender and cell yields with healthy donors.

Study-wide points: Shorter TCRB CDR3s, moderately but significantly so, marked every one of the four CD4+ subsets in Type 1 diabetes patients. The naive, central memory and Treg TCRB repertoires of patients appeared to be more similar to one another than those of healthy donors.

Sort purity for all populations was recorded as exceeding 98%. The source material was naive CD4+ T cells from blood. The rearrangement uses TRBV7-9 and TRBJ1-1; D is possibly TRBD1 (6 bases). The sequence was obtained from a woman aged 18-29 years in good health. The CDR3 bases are TGTGCCAGCAGCGGGGGCGACACTGAAGCTTTCTTT. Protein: CASSGGDTEAFF. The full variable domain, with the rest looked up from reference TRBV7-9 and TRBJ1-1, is DTGVSQNPRHKITKRGQNVTFRCDPISEHNRLYWYRQTLGQGPEFLTYFQNEAQLEKSRLLSDRFSAERPKGSFSTLEIQRTEQGDSAMYLCASSGGDTEAFFGQGTRLTVV.